The entry below gives a single TCR beta chain sequence along with its context. This sample stems from a study of blood T cell repertoires in COVID-19. Background on the study: Italy, Spain and the United States were the sources of the convalescent and acute COVID-19 samples. In each case, the material was cDNA or gDNA derived from T cells, B-cell-depleted T cells, or PBMCs.

As originally analysed: Scientists estimated how many nucleated cells there were by amplifying reference gene primers. Assay: immunoSEQ multiplex PCR; the TCRdb copy retains only in-frame clones and omits some. The V and J calls and clone size come from that table; D and trimming were worked out from the DNA. This sample carries under 200,000 clones, about four fifths of them seen once, and the ten largest clones take under 13%. V was cut by 3 bases and J by 3 bases, with 14 bases left in between. CDR3 length: 15 amino acids. The germline V gene encodes CDR1 KGHSH and CDR2 LQKENI. Source material: peripheral blood. The TCR sequence derives from a man aged 65 to 79 with active or convalescent COVID-19. The chain carries TRBV18 and TRBJ1-1; D may be TRBD1 (6 bases). The CDR3 coding sequence is TGTGCCAGCTCACCCCGGGAGGGGGTCTACACTGAAGCTTTCTTT. Translating it yields CASSPREGVYTEAFF.